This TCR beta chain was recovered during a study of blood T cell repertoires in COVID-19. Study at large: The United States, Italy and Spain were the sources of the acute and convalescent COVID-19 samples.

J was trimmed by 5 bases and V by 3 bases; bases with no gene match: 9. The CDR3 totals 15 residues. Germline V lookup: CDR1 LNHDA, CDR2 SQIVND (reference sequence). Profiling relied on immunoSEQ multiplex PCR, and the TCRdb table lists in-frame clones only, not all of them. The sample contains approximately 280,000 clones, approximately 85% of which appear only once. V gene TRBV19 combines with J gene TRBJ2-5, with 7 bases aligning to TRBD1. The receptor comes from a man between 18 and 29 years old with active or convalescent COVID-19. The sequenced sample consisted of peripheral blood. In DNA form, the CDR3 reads TGTGCCAGTAGTATTCCAGGAGGACAGGCGGAGACCCAGTACTTC. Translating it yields CASSIPGGQAETQYF.